These 3 T cell receptor beta chains share one sample of origin, sequenced in a study of PD-L1 blockade in urothelial cancer. The repertoire was sequenced with immunoSEQ multiplex PCR; TCRdb's copy has only in-frame clones and lacks some. Among some 29,000 clones listed, around 87% were seen once. The sample here was PBMCs, taken around atezolizumab (anti-PD-L1) treatment. All receptors come from a man aged 50 or older with urothelial cancer.

This clone was detected only once. The CDR3 DNA is TGTGCCACCAGCGGTATTAGCGGGCTGATCTACAATGAGCAGTTCTTC. This sequence encodes CATSGISGLIYNEQFF. The chain joins TRBV15 to TRBJ2-1; TRBD2 agrees at 7 bases. Trimming cost V 5 bases and J 3 bases; bases outside gene matches: 10. Per germline, CDR1 LNHNV and CDR2 YYDKDF (reference sequence). The CDR3 spans 16 residues.

V and J are TRBV5-1 and TRBJ1-5; D is possibly TRBD1 (6 bases). The germline V and J ends were trimmed by 0 bases and 3 bases, with 13 bases remaining between them. Germline assignment: CDR1 SGHRS and CDR2 YFSETQ. There are 16 residues in the CDR3. DNA of the CDR3: TGCGCCAGCAGCTTGGGCTCGGGGGGCACCAATCAGCCCCAGCATTTT. Translated, it gives CASSLGSGGTNQPQHF.

The chain is built from TRBV6-1 and TRBJ1-6; weak D call: TRBD1 (6 bases). This CDR3 has 16 amino acids. From germline, CDR1 is MNHNS and CDR2 SASEGT. The V gene lost 6 bases and the J gene lost 3 bases, with 15 bases spanning the gap. For the CDR3, the DNA is TGTGCCAGCAGCGAAAGGGGACATATCTATAATTCACCCCTCCACTTT. This gives the protein CASSERGHIYNSPLHF.